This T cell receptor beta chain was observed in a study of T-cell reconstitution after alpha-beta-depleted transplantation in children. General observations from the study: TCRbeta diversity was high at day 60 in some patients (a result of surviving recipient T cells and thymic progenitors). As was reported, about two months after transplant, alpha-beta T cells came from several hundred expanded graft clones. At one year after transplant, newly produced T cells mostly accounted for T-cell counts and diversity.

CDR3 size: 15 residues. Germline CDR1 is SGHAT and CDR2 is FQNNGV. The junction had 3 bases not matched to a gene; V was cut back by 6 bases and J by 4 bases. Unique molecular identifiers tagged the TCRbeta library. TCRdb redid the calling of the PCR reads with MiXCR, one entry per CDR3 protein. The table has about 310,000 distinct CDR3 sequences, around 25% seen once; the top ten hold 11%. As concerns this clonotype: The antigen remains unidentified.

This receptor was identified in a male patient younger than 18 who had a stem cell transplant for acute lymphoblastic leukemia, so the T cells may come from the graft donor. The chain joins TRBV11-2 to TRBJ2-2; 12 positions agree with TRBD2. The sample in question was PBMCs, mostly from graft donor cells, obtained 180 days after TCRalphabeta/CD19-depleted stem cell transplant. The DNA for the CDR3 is TGTGCCAGCAGTCCGACTAGCGGGAGCACCGGGGAGCTGTTTTTT. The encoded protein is CASSPTSGSTGELFF. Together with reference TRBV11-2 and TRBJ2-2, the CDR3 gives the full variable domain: EAGVAQSPRYKIIEKRQSVAFWCNPISGHATLYWYQQILGQGPKLLIQFQNNGVVDDSQLPKDRFSAERLKGVDSTLKIQPAKLEDSAVYLCASSPTSGSTGELFFGEGSRLTVL.